This T cell receptor (beta chain) was sequenced for a study of shared clonotypes between healthy human individuals. Whole-study context: Plates per donor: three CD4 naive, three CD4 memory, two CD8 naive, one CD8 memory.

The material for each subset, its genomic DNA, was split evenly across several immunoSEQ plates. The table came from immunoSEQ multiplex PCR; TCRdb's copy has only in-frame clones and leaves some out. Altogether 2 million to 2.5 million clones are present, 80% to 95% being singletons, with the ten largest covering about 0.38%. On this clone: Antigen specificity is unknown.

General observations from the study: It was only blood that was sampled, and tissue repertoires likely differ.

Between the trimmed V and J ends, which lost 6 bases and 0 bases, there was a span of 12 bases. The germline CDR1 and CDR2 sequences are LNHDA and SQIVND (reference sequence). This CDR3 region has 15 residues. The sequenced sample was naive CD4+ T cells from PBMCs. The subset was: CD45RA+ positively selected. The J gene is TRBJ2-1, the V gene TRBV19, with D uncertain. The TCR originated in a man aged 18 to 29 in good health. Some clones in this sample may be carry-over from other donors' samples. The CDR3 spells CASSPYSSSYNEQFF. Here the CDR3 DNA reads TGTGCCAGTAGCCCATACTCAAGCTCCTACAATGAGCAGTTCTTC.